This is a list of T cell receptor beta chains from one sample in a study of T cell changes during pregnancy in multiple sclerosis. Profiled with immunoSEQ multiplex PCR; TCRdb holds only in-frame clones, not every one. The sample lists tens of thousands of clones; about 93% were seen once. The material sequenced was CD4+ T cells from peripheral blood mononuclear cells, taken in the second trimester of pregnancy. The receptors here all came from a female donor with multiple sclerosis, enrolled in a pregnancy study. CDR3s include the opening cysteine and the closing phenylalanine or tryptophan. D genes are given only for firm matches. Some rows mark clone size as missing; the rest say once, few, many or name a class of expanded clone.

TRBV5-1,TRBD1,TRBJ2-7,NA,TGCGCCAGCAGGTTGGGGACAGGGGGCTACGAGCAGTACTTC,CASRLGTGGYEQYF
TRBV7-2,TRBD2,TRBJ2-2,NA,TGTGCCAGCAGGCCCGCCCTAGCGGGCTCCCTCCTAAACACCGGGGAGCTGTTTTTT,CASRPALAGSLLNTGELFF
TRBV5-1,NA,TRBJ1-2,NA,TGCGCCAGCAGCTCTTCAGGGGACTATGGCTACACCTTC,CASSSSGDYGYTF
TRBV5-1,NA,TRBJ2-3,once,TGCGCCAGCAGAAACCCAGGGGAGAAGTGGGATACGCAGTATTTT,CASRNPGEKWDTQYF
TRBV5-1,TRBD2,TRBJ2-7,NA,TGCGCCAGCAGCACGGGACTAGCGGGGGGGCCCAACGAGCAGTACTTC,CASSTGLAGGPNEQYF
TRBV5-1,NA,TRBJ2-3,NA,TGCGCCAGCAGCTTGGGACAAATTATTACAGATACGCAGTATTTT,CASSLGQIITDTQYF
TRBV19,NA,TRBJ1-3,NA,TGTGCCAGTAGCAGTCGAAACTCTGGAAACACCATATATTTT,CASSSRNSGNTIYF
TRBV15,NA,TRBJ1-1,NA,TGTGCCACCAGCAGAGAAGAGGGAGGCCTCGGTCCTAGTGAAGCTTTCTTT,CATSREEGGLGPSEAFF
TRBV5-4,NA,TRBJ2-2,once,TGTGCCAGCAGCCAACAGCGGGCTAGGACCGGGGAGCTGTTTTTT,CASSQQRARTGELFF
TRBV6-5,NA,TRBJ2-7,NA,TGTGCCAGCCGCAGGTACCCAAGCTCCTACGAGCAGTACTTC,CASRRYPSSYEQYF
TRBV6-5,TRBD1,TRBJ1-2,NA,TGTGCCAGCACCAGGGACAGGGGCGGCTACACCTTC,CASTRDRGGYTF
TRBV5-1,TRBD1,TRBJ1-3,NA,TGCACCAGCAGCTTCGGTGGGACAGGTGGAAACACCATATATTTT,CTSSFGGTGGNTIYF
TRBV2,TRBD1,TRBJ1-5,NA,TGTGCCAGCAGTGAGGGGACAGCTCGCCCCTATATCAATCAGCCCCAGCATTTT,CASSEGTARPYINQPQHF
TRBV6-5,TRBD2,TRBJ2-1,NA,TGTGCCAGCAGGTATTTAGCGGGTGAGCAGTTCTTC,CASRYLAGEQFF
TRBV5-1,NA,TRBJ1-4,NA,TGCGCCAGCAGTCCCACACAAGCTAATGAAAAACTGTTTTTT,CASSPTQANEKLFF
TRBV19,NA,TRBJ2-1,NA,TGTGCCAGTAGTATGAGCTCCTACAATGAGCAGTTCTTC,CASSMSSYNEQFF
TRBV5-1,NA,TRBJ1-1,NA,TGCGCCAGCAGCTCCCTCGGACACCAGAACACTGAAGCTTTCTTT,CASSSLGHQNTEAFF
TRBV15,TRBD2,TRBJ2-1,NA,TGTGCCACCAGCAGGAGCCTGGAAGCGGGAGGACACAATGAGCAGTTCTTC,CATSRSLEAGGHNEQFF
TRBV6-5,NA,TRBJ1-2,once,TGTGCCAGCAGTTACGTCCAGGGGAACCTTTACTATGGCTACACCTTC,CASSYVQGNLYYGYTF
TRBV4-3,NA,TRBJ1-4,few,TGCGCCAGCAGCCCCCGACCGGGAACGGGAGAAAAACTGTTTTTT,CASSPRPGTGEKLFF
TRBV4-2,NA,TRBJ2-7,NA,TGTGCCAGCAGCCCGGACAGTGGATACGAGCAGTACTTC,CASSPDSGYEQYF
TRBV7-2,TRBD1,TRBJ1-5,NA,TGTGCCAGCAGCTTACAGACAGGGACGCTGCGGCAGCCCCAGCATTTT,CASSLQTGTLRQPQHF
TRBV18,NA,TRBJ1-1,NA,TGTGCCAGCTCACGAGACACCCTGAACACTGAAGCTTTCTTT,CASSRDTLNTEAFF
TRBV11-2,NA,TRBJ1-1,NA,TGTGCCAGCAGCTTAGTTGAAGGGAGGCGGGGTGAAGCTTTCTTT,CASSLVEGRRGEAFF
TRBV9,TRBD1,TRBJ2-6,NA,TGTGCCAGCAGCGCCACCGGGACAGGGGTGTCAGGGGCCAACGTCCTGACTTTC,CASSATGTGVSGANVLTF
TRBV9,NA,TRBJ1-5,NA,TGTGCCAGCAGCGTAGACGACAGCTATAGCAATCAGCCCCAGCATTTT,CASSVDDSYSNQPQHF
TRBV29-1,TRBD2,TRBJ2-1,once,TGCAGCGTTGAGGGGGAACGGGGGGGCTTTTATCATGAGCAGTTCTTC,CSVEGERGGFYHEQFF
TRBV10-3,NA,TRBJ1-4,few,TGTGCCATCAGTGAACAGCTTAATGAAAAACTGTTTTTT,CAISEQLNEKLFF
TRBV7-2,TRBD2,TRBJ2-1,once,TGTGCCAGCAGCGTTAGCGGGAGGGCCGGAAATGAGCAGTTCTTC,CASSVSGRAGNEQFF
TRBV11-3,NA,TRBJ2-5,NA,TGTGCCAGCAGCACTCCTTCGGGTCAGGGTGTAGAGACCCAGTACTTC,CASSTPSGQGVETQYF
TRBV10-3,TRBD2,TRBJ2-1,NA,TGTGCCATCGGTAGCGGGTACAATGAGCAGTTCTTC,CAIGSGYNEQFF
TRBV6-5,TRBD1,TRBJ1-1,NA,TGTGCCAGCAGTTACCGAATCAGGGGGCGGACTGAAGCTTTCTTT,CASSYRIRGRTEAFF
TRBV19,TRBD2,TRBJ2-1,few,TGTGCCAGTAGTCTCGGGACTACACAGCAGTTCTTC,CASSLGTTQQFF
TRBV2,NA,TRBJ2-6,NA,TGTGCCAGCCACCGTAGCTCTGGGGCCAACGTCCTGACTTTC,CASHRSSGANVLTF
TRBV30,NA,TRBJ1-3,NA,TGTGCCTGGAATGGCGGCGCAGGAAACACCATATATTTT,CAWNGGAGNTIYF
TRBV11-3,NA,TRBJ2-1,NA,TGTGCCAGCAGCCCAGGGCGGGGCAGCAATGAGCAGTTCTTC,CASSPGRGSNEQFF
TRBV2,NA,TRBJ1-2,few,TGTGCCGGGGCTGGCTACACCTTC,CAGAGYTF
TRBV2,NA,TRBJ1-2,NA,TGTGCCAGCAGTGAAGTTCGGGGCTACACCTTC,CASSEVRGYTF
TRBV5-1,NA,TRBJ2-2,NA,TGCGCCAGCAGCTTGGAAGCGGACCTCACCGGGGAGCTGTTTTTT,CASSLEADLTGELFF
TRBV7-7,TRBD1,TRBJ1-2,once,TGTGCCAGCAGCTTAGGGGGGACAGGGTACTATGGCTACACCTTC,CASSLGGTGYYGYTF
TRBV5-1,NA,TRBJ2-2,NA,TGCGCCAGCAGCTTGTACCAGGGGTCGAACACCGGGGAGCTGTTTTTT,CASSLYQGSNTGELFF
TRBV10-3,NA,TRBJ1-1,NA,TGTGCCATCAGTGATTGGGGCAGGGTGAACACTGAAGCTTTCTTT,CAISDWGRVNTEAFF
TRBV7-7,TRBD2,TRBJ2-1,once,TGTGCTAGCAGCTTAGGGCTAGCGGGGTACAATGAGCAGTTCTTC,CASSLGLAGYNEQFF
TRBV7-2,TRBD1,TRBJ1-2,NA,TGTGCCAGCAGCTTAACGACAGGGAAAATGCGTGGCTACACCTTC,CASSLTTGKMRGYTF
TRBV29-1,TRBD2,TRBJ2-7,NA,TGCAGCGTAGTCGCGGGACTAGTCCCCTACGAGCAGTACTTC,CSVVAGLVPYEQYF
TRBV19,NA,TRBJ2-7,NA,TGTGCCAGTAGTATAAAATCCGGGGAAGAGCAGTACTTC,CASSIKSGEEQYF
TRBV7-9,NA,TRBJ2-3,NA,TGTGCCAGCAGCTTAGAAAGGGGTACAGATACGCAGTATTTT,CASSLERGTDTQYF
TRBV10-3,NA,TRBJ2-5,NA,TGTGCCATCAGACAACAGGGTCAAGAGACCCAGTACTTC,CAIRQQGQETQYF
TRBV7-3,TRBD1,TRBJ1-1,NA,TGTGCCAGCAGCCCGGGACAGGGGGAGGGGGAAGCTTTCTTT,CASSPGQGEGEAFF
TRBV9,TRBD2,TRBJ2-3,few,TGTGCCAGCAGCGAGGGCGGGAGGATAGCGGGCCGCACAGATACGCAGTATTTT,CASSEGGRIAGRTDTQYF
TRBV6-5,NA,TRBJ1-6,NA,TGTGCCAGCAGTTACACAGGACAGCGGACAATTTCACCCCTCCACTTT,CASSYTGQRTISPLHF
TRBV5-1,NA,TRBJ1-1,NA,TGCGCCAGCAGCTCAACAGGGACGGGGAACACTGAAGCTTTCTTT,CASSSTGTGNTEAFF
TRBV11-2,TRBD2,TRBJ2-7,NA,TGTGCCAGCAGCTCCGGACTAGCGGGGTACTACGAGCAGTACTTC,CASSSGLAGYYEQYF
TRBV6-6,NA,TRBJ1-5,NA,TGTGCCAGCAGTTACTCAGCAGGGGTCAATCAGCCCCAGCATTTT,CASSYSAGVNQPQHF
TRBV19,TRBD1,TRBJ2-7,NA,TGTGCCAGTAGTACAGGACCGGGACAGGGGATCTACGAGCAGTACTTC,CASSTGPGQGIYEQYF
TRBV5-1,TRBD2,TRBJ2-2,NA,TGCGCCAGCACTCTTCTAGCGGGAGAGGCCGGGGAGCTGTTTTTT,CASTLLAGEAGELFF
TRBV5-4,TRBD1,TRBJ1-1,NA,TGTGCCAGCAGCTATAACCCAGGGGGCGCGGGCACTGAAGCTTTCTTT,CASSYNPGGAGTEAFF